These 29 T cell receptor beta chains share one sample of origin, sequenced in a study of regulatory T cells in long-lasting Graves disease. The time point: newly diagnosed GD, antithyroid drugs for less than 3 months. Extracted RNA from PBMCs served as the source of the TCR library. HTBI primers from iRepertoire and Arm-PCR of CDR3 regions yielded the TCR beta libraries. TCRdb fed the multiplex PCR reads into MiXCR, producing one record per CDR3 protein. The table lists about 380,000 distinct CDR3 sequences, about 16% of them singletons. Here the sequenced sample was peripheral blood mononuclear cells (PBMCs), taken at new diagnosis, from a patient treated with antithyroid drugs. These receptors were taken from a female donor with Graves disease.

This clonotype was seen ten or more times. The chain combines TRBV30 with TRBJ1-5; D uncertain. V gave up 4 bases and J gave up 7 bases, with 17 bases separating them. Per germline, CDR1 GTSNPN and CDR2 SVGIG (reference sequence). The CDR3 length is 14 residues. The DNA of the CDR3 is TGTGCCTGGAACCAGGACCTTAGGGAACAGCCCCAGCATTTT. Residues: CAWNQDLREQPQHF.

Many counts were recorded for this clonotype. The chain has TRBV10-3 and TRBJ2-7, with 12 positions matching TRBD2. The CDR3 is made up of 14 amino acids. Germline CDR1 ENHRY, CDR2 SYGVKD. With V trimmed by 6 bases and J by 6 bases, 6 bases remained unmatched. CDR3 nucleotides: TGTGCCATCAGCCCGACTAGCGGGAGACCCGAGCAGTACTTC. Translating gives CAISPTSGRPEQYF.

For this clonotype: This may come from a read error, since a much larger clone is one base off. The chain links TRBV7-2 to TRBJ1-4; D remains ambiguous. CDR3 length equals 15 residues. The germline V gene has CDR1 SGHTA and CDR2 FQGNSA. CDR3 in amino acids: CVSSLRPGDNEKLFF. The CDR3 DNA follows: TGTGTCAGCAGCTTAAGGCCAGGAGATAATGAAAAACTGTTTTTT. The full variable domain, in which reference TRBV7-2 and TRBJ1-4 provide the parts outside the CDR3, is GAGVSQSPSNKVTEKGKDVELRCDPISGHTALYWYRQSLGQGLEFLIYFQGNSAPDKSGLPSDRFSAERTGGSVSTLTIQRTQQEDSAVYLCVSSLRPGDNEKLFFGSGTQLSVL.

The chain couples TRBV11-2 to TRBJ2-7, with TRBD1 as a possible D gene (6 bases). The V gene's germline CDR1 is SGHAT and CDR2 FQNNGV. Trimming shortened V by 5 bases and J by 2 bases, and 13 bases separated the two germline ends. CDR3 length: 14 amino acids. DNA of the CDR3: TGTGCCAGCAGCCAGATCAGGGGCCCCTACGAGCAGTACTTC. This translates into CASSQIRGPYEQYF.

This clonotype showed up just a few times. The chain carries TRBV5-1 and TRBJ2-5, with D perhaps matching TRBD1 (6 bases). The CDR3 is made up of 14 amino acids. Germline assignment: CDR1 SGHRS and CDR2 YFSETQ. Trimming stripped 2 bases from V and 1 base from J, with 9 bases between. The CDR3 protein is CASSFGQIQETQYF. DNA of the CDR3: TGCGCCAGCAGCTTCGGACAGATCCAAGAGACCCAGTACTTC.

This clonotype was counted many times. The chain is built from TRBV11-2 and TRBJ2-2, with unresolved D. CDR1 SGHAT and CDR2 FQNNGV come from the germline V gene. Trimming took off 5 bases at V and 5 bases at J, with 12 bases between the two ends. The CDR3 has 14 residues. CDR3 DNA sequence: TGTGCCAGCAGCAAAGGTCAAGGTACCGGGGAGCTGTTTTTT. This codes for CASSKGQGTGELFF.

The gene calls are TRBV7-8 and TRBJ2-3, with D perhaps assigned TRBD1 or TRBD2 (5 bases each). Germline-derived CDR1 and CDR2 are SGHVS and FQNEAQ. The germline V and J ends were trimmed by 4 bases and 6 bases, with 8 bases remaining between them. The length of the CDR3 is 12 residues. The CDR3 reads CASSSWGDTQYF. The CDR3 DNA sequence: TGTGCCAGCAGCTCTTGGGGGGATACGCAGTATTTT.

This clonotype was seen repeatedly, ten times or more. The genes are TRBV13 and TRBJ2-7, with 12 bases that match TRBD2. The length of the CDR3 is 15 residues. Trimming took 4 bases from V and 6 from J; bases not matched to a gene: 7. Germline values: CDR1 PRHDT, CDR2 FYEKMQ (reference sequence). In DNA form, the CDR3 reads TGTGCCAGCAGCTCCCCTAGCGGGAGGGGCCCCGAGCAGTACTTC. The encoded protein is CASSSPSGRGPEQYF.

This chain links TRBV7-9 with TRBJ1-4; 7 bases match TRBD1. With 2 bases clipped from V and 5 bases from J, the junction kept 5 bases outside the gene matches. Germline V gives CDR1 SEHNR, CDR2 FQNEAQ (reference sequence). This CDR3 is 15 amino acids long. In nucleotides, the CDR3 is TGTGCCAGCAGCTTAACAGGGGCAGGGAATGAAAAACTGTTTTTT. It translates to CASSLTGAGNEKLFF.

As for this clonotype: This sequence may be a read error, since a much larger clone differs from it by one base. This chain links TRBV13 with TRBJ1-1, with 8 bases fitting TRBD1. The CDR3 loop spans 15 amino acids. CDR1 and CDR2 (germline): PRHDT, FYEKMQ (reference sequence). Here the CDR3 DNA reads TGTGCCAGCGGCTTAGGCGGGACAGGGAACACTGAAGCTTTCTTT. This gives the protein CASGLGGTGNTEAFF. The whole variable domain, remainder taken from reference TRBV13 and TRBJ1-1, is AAGVIQSPRHLIKEKRETATLKCYPIPRHDTVYWYQQGPGQDPQFLISFYEKMQSDKGSIPDRFSAQQFSDYHSELNMSSLELGDSALYFCASGLGGTGNTEAFFGQGTRLTVV.

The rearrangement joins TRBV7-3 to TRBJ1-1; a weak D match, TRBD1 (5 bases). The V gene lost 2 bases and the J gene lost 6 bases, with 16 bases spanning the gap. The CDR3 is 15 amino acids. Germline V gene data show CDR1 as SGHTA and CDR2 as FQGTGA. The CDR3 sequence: CASSLYGGGDSEAFF. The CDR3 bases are TGTGCCAGCAGCTTATACGGGGGAGGTGATTCTGAAGCTTTCTTT.

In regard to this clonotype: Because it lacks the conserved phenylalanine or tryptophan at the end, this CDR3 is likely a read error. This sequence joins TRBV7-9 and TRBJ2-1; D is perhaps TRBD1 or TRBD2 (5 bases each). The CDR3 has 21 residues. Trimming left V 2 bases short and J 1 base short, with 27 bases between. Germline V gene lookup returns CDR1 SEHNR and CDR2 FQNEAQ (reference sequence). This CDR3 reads CASSLYGTLGQGTKSYNEQFL. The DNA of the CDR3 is TGTGCCAGCAGCTTATACGGAACATTGGGGCAAGGGACGAAATCCTACAATGAGCAGTTCCTC.

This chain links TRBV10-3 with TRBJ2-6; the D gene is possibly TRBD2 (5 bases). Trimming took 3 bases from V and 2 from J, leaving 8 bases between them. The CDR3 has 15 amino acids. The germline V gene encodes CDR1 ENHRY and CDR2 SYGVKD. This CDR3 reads CAISETGTGANVLTF. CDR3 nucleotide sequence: TGTGCCATCAGTGAAACGGGGACTGGGGCCAACGTCCTGACTTTC.

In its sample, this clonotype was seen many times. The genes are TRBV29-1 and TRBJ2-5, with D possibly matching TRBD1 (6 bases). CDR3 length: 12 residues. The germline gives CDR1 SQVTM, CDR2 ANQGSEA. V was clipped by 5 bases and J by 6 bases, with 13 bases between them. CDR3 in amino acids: CSVPQGSQTQYF. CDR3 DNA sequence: TGCAGCGTTCCACAGGGCTCGCAGACCCAGTACTTC.

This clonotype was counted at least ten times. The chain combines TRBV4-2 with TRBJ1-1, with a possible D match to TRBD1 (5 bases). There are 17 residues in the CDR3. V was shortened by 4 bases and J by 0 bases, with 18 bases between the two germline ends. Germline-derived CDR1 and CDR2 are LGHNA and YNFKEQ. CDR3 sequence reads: CASSPNIAGTVNTEAFF. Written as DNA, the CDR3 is TGTGCCAGCAGCCCAAACATAGCCGGGACGGTGAACACTGAAGCTTTCTTT.

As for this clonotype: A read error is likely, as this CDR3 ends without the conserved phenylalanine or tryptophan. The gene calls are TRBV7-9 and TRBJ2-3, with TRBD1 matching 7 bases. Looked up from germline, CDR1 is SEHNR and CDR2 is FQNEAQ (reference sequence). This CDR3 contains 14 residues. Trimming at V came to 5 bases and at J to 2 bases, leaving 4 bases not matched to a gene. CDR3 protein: CASSTTGPTDTQYL. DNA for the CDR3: TGTGCCAGCAGCACGACAGGGCCCACAGATACGCAGTATCTT.

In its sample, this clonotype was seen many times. The CDR3 loop reads CSASGGGATNEKLFF. The DNA for the CDR3 is TGCAGTGCTAGTGGGGGGGGCGCGACTAATGAAAAACTGTTTTTT. V is TRBV20-1 and J is TRBJ1-4, with a tentative D call TRBD1 (6 bases). CDR3 length: 15 residues. Per germline, CDR1 DFQATT and CDR2 SNEGSKA (reference sequence). Trimming shortened V by 3 bases and J by 2 bases, and 13 bases separated the two germline ends.

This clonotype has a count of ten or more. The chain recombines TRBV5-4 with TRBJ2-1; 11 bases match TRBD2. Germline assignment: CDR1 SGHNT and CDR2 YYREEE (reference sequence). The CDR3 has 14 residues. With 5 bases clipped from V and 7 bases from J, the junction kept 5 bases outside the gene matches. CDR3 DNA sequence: TGTGCCAGCAGGGGACTAGCGGATGTTAATGAGCAGTTCTTC. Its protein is CASRGLADVNEQFF. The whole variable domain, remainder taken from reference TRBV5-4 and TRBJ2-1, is ETGVTQSPTHLIKTRGQQVTLRCSSQSGHNTVSWYQQALGQGPQFIFQYYREEENGRGNFPPRFSGLQFPNYSSELNVNALELDDSALYLCASRGLADVNEQFFGPGTRLTVL.

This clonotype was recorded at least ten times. The chain's CDR3 is CASSLTLSTDTQYF. DNA for the CDR3: TGTGCCAGCAGTTTAACCTTGAGCACAGATACGCAGTATTTT. This chain joins TRBV7-9 and TRBJ2-3; D gene uncertain. The CDR3 contains 14 residues. Trimming pared 6 bases from V and 0 bases from J, leaving 10 bases between. CDR1 and CDR2 from the germline V gene are SEHNR and FQNEAQ (reference sequence).

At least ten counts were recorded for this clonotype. DNA for the CDR3: TGCGCCAGCAGCCAAGATAGTGTACTAGCGGGAGTCGGAGGCAAAAACATTCAGTACTTC. Translation: CASSQDSVLAGVGGKNIQYF. The rearrangement links TRBV4-3 to TRBJ2-4; the match to TRBD2 covers 11 bases. The V segment lost 0 bases and the J segment 3 bases; nucleotides outside the gene matches: 13. Germline lookup yields CDR1 LGHNA and CDR2 YSLEER. This CDR3 comprises 20 residues.

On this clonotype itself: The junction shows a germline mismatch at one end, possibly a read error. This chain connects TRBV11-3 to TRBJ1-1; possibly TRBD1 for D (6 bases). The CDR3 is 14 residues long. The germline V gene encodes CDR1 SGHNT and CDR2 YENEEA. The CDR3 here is CASSQGGPRTGAFF. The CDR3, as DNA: TGTGCCAGCAGTCAAGGGGGGCCGAGGACTGGAGCTTTCTTT. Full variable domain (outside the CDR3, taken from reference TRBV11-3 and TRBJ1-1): EAGVVQSPRYKIIEKKQPVAFWCNPISGHNTLYWYLQNLGQGPELLIRYENEEAVDDSQLPKDRFSAERLKGVDSTLKIQPAELGDSAVYLCASSQGGPRTGAFFGQGTRLTVV.

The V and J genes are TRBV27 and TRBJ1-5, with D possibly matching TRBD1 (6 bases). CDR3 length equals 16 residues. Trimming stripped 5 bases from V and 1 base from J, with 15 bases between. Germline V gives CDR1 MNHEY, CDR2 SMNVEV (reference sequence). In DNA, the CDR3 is TGTGCCAGCAGTCTCCAACCCGGGACAAGCAATCAGCCCCAGCATTTT. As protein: CASSLQPGTSNQPQHF.

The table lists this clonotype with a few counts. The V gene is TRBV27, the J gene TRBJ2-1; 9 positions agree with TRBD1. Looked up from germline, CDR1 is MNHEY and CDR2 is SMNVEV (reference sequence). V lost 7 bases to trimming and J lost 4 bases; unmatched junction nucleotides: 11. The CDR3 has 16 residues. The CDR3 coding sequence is TGTGCCAGCACTAATGATGTCGGGACAGGGTACAATGAGCAGTTCTTC. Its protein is CASTNDVGTGYNEQFF.

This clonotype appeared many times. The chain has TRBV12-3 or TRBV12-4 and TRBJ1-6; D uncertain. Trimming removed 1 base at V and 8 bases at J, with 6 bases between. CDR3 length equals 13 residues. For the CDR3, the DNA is TGTGCCAGCAGTTTAGATGGGGATTCACCCCTCCACTTT. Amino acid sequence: CASSLDGDSPLHF.

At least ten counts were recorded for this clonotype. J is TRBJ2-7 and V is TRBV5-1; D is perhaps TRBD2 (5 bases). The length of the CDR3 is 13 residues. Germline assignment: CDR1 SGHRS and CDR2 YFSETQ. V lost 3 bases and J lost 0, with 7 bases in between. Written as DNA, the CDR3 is TGCGCCAGCAGCTCAGAGGGCTCCTACGAGCAGTACTTC. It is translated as CASSSEGSYEQYF.

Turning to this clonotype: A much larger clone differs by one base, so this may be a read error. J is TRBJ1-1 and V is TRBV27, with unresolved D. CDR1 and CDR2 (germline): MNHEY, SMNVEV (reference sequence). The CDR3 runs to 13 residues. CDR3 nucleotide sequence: TGTGTCAGCAGTTTAACCGAGCACACTGAAGCTTTCTTT. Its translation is CVSSLTEHTEAFF.

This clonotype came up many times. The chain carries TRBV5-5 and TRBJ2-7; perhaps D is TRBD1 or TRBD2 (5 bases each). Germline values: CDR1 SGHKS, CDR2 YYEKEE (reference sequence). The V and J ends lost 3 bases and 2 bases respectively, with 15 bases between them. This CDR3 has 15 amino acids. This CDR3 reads CASSSGASPTYEQYF. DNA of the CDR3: TGTGCCAGCAGCTCCGGGGCTAGCCCTACCTACGAGCAGTACTTC.

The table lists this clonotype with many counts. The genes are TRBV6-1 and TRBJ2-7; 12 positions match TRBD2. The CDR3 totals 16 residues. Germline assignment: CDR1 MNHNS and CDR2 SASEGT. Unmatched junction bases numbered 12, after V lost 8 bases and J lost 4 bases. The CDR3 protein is CASRPAASGGGYEQYF. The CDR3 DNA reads TGTGCCAGCCGCCCGGCGGCTAGCGGGGGGGGTTACGAGCAGTACTTC.

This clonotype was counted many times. The CDR3 here is CASSPLSSGLTDTQYF. The CDR3 bases are TGTGCCAGCAGCCCCCTCTCGTCGGGCCTGACAGATACGCAGTATTTT. The chain employs TRBV27 and TRBJ2-3, with D uncertain. The CDR3 contains 16 residues. Germline assignment: CDR1 MNHEY and CDR2 SMNVEV (reference sequence). Trimming left V 6 bases short and J 3 bases short, with 19 bases between.